This TCR beta chain was found in a study of human T cells and chemical hapten exposure. The V gene's germline CDR1 is MDHEN and CDR2 SYDVKM. The V end lost 5 bases, the J end lost 7 bases, and 14 bases lay between the germline ends. This CDR3 is 13 amino acids long. Time point meaning: patch test 1, 2 weeks after DPC sensitization. Treatment specified: therapeutic diphenylcyclopropenone sensitization with weekly scalp DPC. This clonotype was detected only a few times. Individual cDNA molecules received unique molecular identifiers in the library. TCRdb re-derived calls from the RACE reads in MiXCR, one entry per CDR3 protein. Here the sample spans about 120,000 distinct CDR3 sequences, roughly 13% being singletons.

V and J are TRBV28 and TRBJ1-1; D ambiguous. The source material was whole blood, sampled in connection with sensitization to the hapten diphenylcyclopropenone (DPC). This receptor was taken from a man between 18 and 29 years old with alopecia areata. Some clones in this sample may be carry-over from other donors' samples. This CDR3 reads CASSLIRGIEAFF. CDR3 DNA sequence: TGTGCCAGCAGTCTAATCCGCGGGATTGAAGCTTTCTTT.